The 10 T cell receptor beta chains below come from one sample, sequenced in a study of response to subunit inactivated influenza vaccine. Using its own MiXCR run on the RT-PCR reads, TCRdb lists one record per CDR3 protein. The repertoire holds approximately 700,000 distinct CDR3 sequences, approximately 15% seen once, with 6% to 7% in the top ten. The source was PBMCs from blood, collected approximately 15 days before vaccination. These receptors originate from a man in his forties or fifties who received an inactivated influenza vaccine.

The V and J genes are TRBV7-3 and TRBJ2-1, with 8 bases matching TRBD2. The trim removed 5 bases at V and 5 bases at J, leaving 11 bases unmatched. The V gene's germline CDR1 is SGHTA and CDR2 FQGTGA. The CDR3 runs to 16 residues. The CDR3 DNA follows: TGTGCCAGCAGCCCCAATCCGGGAGGGTATCACAATGAGCAGTTCTTC. This encodes CASSPNPGGYHNEQFF.

V usage is TRBV20-1 and J usage is TRBJ1-3; D call uncertain. Germline lookup yields CDR1 DFQATT and CDR2 SNEGSKA (reference sequence). V was cut by 1 base and J by 3 bases, with 7 bases left in between. The CDR3 length is 13 residues. The CDR3 loop is CSARGGNGNTIYF. The DNA for the CDR3 is TGCAGTGCTAGAGGTGGGAATGGAAACACCATATATTTT.

The V and J genes are TRBV6-5 and TRBJ1-2, with D tentatively TRBD1 (5 bases). CDR1 is MNHEY and CDR2 is SVGAGI in the germline V gene. The CDR3 extends over 14 amino acids. V lost 2 bases and J lost 4, with 11 bases in between. The CDR3 DNA is TGTGCCAGCAGTTACGACGGGACGGGCTATGGCTACACCTTC. It yields the protein CASSYDGTGYGYTF.

V is TRBV6-1 and J is TRBJ2-7; 9 bases are shared with TRBD2. The CDR3 length is 14 residues. Unmatched junction bases numbered 6, after V lost 8 bases and J lost 1 base. Germline V gene sequence: CDR1 MNHNS, CDR2 SASEGT. CDR3 in DNA: TGTGCCAGCTCTGGACTAGCGACATCCTACGAGCAGTACTTC. Protein sequence: CASSGLATSYEQYF.

This clonotype showed up just a few times. The chain combines TRBV10-3 with TRBJ2-3; D is possibly TRBD2 (6 bases). The CDR3 is made up of 14 amino acids. Germline CDR1 and CDR2: ENHRY and SYGVKD. With 4 bases removed from V and 3 bases from J, the gap between germline ends came to 11 bases. As DNA, the CDR3 is TGTGCCATCAGTGTAGGAGGGACGACAGATACGCAGTATTTT. It translates to CAISVGGTTDTQYF.

This clonotype was counted between two and nine times. The chain recombines TRBV28 with TRBJ1-4; 9 bases fit TRBD1. CDR1 and CDR2 from the germline V gene are MDHEN and SYDVKM. This CDR3 is 14 amino acids long. V was pared by 2 bases and J by 10 bases, with 5 bases of the junction left unmatched. The CDR3 protein is CASSLLQGAGKLFF. The CDR3 nucleotides are TGTGCCAGCAGTTTACTACAGGGGGCAGGAAAACTGTTTTTT.

This chain uses TRBV12-3 or TRBV12-4 with TRBJ1-5; no definite D call. With 3 bases removed from V and 3 bases from J, the gap between germline ends came to 6 bases. The CDR3 length is 13 residues. CDR3 coding DNA: TGTGCCAGCAGTTTGGGGTTCAATCAGCCCCAGCATTTT. Translated, it gives CASSLGFNQPQHF.

This clonotype turned up a few times. The chain is built from TRBV11-1 and TRBJ2-5; TRBD1 aligns across 7 bases. The germline V gene has CDR1 SGHAT and CDR2 FQDESV (reference sequence). This CDR3 has 20 amino acids. V was pared by 3 bases and J by 0 bases, with 19 bases of the junction left unmatched. DNA of the CDR3: TGTGCCAGCAGCTTCTTGTCCCCACCCTACACCGGGACAGACCAAGAGACCCAGTACTTC. It is translated as CASSFLSPPYTGTDQETQYF. Full variable domain (outside the CDR3, taken from reference TRBV11-1 and TRBJ2-5): EAEVAQSPRYKITEKSQAVAFWCDPISGHATLYWYRQILGQGPELLVQFQDESVVDDSQLPKDRFSAERLKGVDSTLKIQPAELGDSAMYLCASSFLSPPYTGTDQETQYFGPGTRLLVL.

This clonotype has at least ten counts. This chain links TRBV7-3 with TRBJ1-1, with a tentative D call TRBD1 (6 bases). The CDR3 spans 12 residues. The germline CDR1 and CDR2 sequences are SGHTA and FQGTGA. Trimming left V 5 bases short and J 8 bases short, with 12 bases between. The CDR3 reads CASSEAGTEAFF. In nucleotides, the CDR3 is TGTGCCAGCAGCGAAGCCGGGACAGAAGCTTTCTTT. Together with reference TRBV7-3 and TRBJ1-1, the CDR3 gives the full variable domain: GAGVSQTPSNKVTEKGKYVELRCDPISGHTALYWYRQSLGQGPEFLIYFQGTGAADDSGLPNDRFFAVRPEGSVSTLKIQRTERGDSAVYLCASSEAGTEAFFGQGTRLTVV.

The chain links TRBV18 to TRBJ1-2; maybe TRBD1 (5 bases). Germline CDR1 and CDR2: KGHSH and LQKENI. This CDR3 has 14 residues. Trimming took 0 bases from V and 5 from J, leaving 10 bases between them. The CDR3 DNA is TGTGCCAGCTCACCACCGTCGGGGGTGTATGGCTACACCTTC. Encoded protein: CASSPPSGVYGYTF.